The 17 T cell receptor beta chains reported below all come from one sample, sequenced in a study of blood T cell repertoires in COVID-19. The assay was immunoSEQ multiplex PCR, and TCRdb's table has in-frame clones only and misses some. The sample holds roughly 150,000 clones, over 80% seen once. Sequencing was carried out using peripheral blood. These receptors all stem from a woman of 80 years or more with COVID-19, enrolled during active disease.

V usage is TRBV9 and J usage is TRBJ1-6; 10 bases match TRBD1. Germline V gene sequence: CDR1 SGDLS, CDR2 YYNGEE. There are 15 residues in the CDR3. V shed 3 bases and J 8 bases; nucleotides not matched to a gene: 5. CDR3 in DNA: TGTGCCAGCAGCGCCTCGGGACAGGGGCATTCACCCCTCCACTTT. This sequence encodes CASSASGQGHSPLHF. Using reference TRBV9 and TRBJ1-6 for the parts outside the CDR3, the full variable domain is DSGVTQTPKHLITATGQRVTLRCSPRSGDLSVYWYQQSLDQGLQFLIQYYNGEERAKGNILERFSAQQFPDLHSELNLSSLELGDSALYFCASSASGQGHSPLHFGNGTRLTVT.

The CDR3 nucleotides read TGTGCCAGCAGGCCCCCAGGGGGCGCGATCGGGGAGCTGTTTTTT. Translation: CASRPPGGAIGELFF. This rearrangement joins TRBV28 to TRBJ2-2, with TRBD1 identical over 8 bases. From germline, CDR1 is MDHEN and CDR2 SYDVKM. The CDR3 has 15 residues. V lost 6 bases, J lost 7 bases, and 10 bases stayed unmatched. The complete variable domain, with remaining parts taken from reference TRBV28 and TRBJ2-2, reads DVKVTQSSRYLVKRTGEKVFLECVQDMDHENMFWYRQDPGLGLRLIYFSYDVKMKEKGDIPEGYSVSREKKERFSLILESASTNQTSMYLCASRPPGGAIGELFFGEGSRLTVL.

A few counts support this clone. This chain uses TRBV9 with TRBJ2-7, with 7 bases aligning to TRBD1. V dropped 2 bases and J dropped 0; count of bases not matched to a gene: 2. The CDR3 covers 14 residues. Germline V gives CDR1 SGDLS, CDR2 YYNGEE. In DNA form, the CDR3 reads TGTGCCAGCAGCGTGACAGGGAGCTCCTACGAGCAGTACTTC. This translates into CASSVTGSSYEQYF. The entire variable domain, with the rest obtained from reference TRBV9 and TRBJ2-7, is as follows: DSGVTQTPKHLITATGQRVTLRCSPRSGDLSVYWYQQSLDQGLQFLIQYYNGEERAKGNILERFSAQQFPDLHSELNLSSLELGDSALYFCASSVTGSSYEQYFGPGTRLTVT.

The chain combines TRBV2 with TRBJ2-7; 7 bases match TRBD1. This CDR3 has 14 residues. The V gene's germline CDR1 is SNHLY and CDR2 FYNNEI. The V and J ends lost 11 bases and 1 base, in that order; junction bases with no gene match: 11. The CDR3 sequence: CALQGDDPSYEQYF. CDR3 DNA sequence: TGTGCCCTCCAGGGGGACGATCCTTCCTACGAGCAGTACTTC.

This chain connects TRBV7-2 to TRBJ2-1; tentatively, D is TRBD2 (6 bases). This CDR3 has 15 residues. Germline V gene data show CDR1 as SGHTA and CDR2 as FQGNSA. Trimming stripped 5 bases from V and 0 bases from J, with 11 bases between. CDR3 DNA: TGTGCCAGCAGCCTAAGCGGGTTCTCCTACAATGAGCAGTTCTTC. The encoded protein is CASSLSGFSYNEQFF.

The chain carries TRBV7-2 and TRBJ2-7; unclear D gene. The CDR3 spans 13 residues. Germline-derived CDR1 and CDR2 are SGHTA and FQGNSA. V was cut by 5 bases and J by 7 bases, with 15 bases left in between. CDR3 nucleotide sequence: TGTGCCAGCAGCCCCACTACGCCCGGGGAGCAGTACTTC. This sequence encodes CASSPTTPGEQYF. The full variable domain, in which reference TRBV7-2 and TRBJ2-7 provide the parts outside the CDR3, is GAGVSQSPSNKVTEKGKDVELRCDPISGHTALYWYRQSLGQGLEFLIYFQGNSAPDKSGLPSDRFSAERTGGSVSTLTIQRTQQEDSAVYLCASSPTTPGEQYFGPGTRLTVT.

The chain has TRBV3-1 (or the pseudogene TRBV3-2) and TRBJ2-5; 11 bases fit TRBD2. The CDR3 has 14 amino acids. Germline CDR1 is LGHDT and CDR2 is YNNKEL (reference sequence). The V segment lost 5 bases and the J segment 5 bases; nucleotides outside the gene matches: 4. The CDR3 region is CASSESSGGETQYF. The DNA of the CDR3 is TGTGCCAGCAGCGAATCTAGCGGGGGGGAGACCCAGTACTTC.

CDR3 sequence reads: CASRRDYGYTF. For the CDR3, the DNA is TGTGCCAGCAGGAGGGACTATGGCTACACCTTC. The J gene is TRBJ1-2, the V gene TRBV6-4; D is undetermined. CDR1 and CDR2 from the germline V gene are MRHNA and SNTAGT. This CDR3 spans 11 amino acids. Deletions cut 6 bases from V and 3 bases from J, with 5 bases between.

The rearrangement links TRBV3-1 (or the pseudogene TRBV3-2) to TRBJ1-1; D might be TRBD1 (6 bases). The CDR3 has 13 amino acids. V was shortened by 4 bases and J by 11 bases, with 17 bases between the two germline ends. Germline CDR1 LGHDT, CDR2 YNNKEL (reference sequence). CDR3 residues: CASSLKMEDSAFF. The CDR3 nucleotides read TGTGCCAGCAGCCTAAAGATGGAGGACAGTGCTTTCTTT.

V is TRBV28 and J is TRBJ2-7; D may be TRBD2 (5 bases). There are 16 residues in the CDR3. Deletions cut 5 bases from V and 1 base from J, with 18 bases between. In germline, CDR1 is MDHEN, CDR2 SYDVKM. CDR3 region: CASSPRASGLSYEQYF. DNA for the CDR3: TGTGCCAGCAGTCCCCGCGCGAGCGGCCTATCCTACGAGCAGTACTTC.

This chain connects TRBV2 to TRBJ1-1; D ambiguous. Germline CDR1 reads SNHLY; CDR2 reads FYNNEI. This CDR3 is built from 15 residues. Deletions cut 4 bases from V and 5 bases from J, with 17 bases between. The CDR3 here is CASSVAGVGETEAFF. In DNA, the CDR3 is TGTGCCAGCAGTGTCGCCGGGGTCGGGGAGACTGAAGCTTTCTTT.

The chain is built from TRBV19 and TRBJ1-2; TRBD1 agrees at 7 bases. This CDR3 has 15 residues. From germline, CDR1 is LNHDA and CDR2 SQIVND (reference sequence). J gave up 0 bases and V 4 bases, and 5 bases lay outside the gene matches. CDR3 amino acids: CASSRQGPANYGYTF. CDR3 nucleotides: TGTGCCAGTAGTAGACAGGGTCCGGCTAACTATGGCTACACCTTC.

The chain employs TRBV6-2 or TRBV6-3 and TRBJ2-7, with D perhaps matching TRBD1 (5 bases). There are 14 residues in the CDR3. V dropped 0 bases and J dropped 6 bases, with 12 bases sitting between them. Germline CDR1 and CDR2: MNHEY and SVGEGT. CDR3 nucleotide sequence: TGTGCCAGCAGTTACTCGATACAGGCCGGCGAGCAGTACTTC. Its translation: CASSYSIQAGEQYF.

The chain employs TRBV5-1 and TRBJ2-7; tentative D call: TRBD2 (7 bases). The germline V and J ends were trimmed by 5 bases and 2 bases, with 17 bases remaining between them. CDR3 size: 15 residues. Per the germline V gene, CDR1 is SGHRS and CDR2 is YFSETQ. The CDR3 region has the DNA TGCGCCAGCAGAGGGGGGGCTAGCCGGACCTACGAGCAGTACTTC. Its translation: CASRGGASRTYEQYF.

The CDR3 loop reads CASTLGGGGSPGELFF. CDR3 in DNA: TGTGCCAGCACCCTAGGAGGAGGAGGAAGTCCCGGGGAGCTGTTTTTT. This chain joins TRBV9 and TRBJ2-2; weak D call: TRBD2 (5 bases). CDR3 length: 16 amino acids. V lost 6 bases and J lost 6, with 21 bases in between. CDR1 and CDR2 from the germline V gene are SGDLS and YYNGEE.

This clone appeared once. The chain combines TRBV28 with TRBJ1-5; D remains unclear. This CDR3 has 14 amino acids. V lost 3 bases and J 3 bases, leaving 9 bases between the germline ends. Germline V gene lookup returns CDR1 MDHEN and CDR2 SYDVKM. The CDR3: CASSFSTANQPQHF. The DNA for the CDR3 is TGTGCCAGCAGTTTCTCAACAGCCAATCAGCCCCAGCATTTT.

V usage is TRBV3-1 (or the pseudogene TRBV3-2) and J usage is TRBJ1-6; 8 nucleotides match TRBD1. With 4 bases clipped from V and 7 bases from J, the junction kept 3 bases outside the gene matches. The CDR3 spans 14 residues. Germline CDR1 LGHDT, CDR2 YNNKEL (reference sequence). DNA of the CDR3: TGTGCCAGCAGCCGGGGACAGGCAAATTCACCCCTCCACTTT. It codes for CASSRGQANSPLHF.